What follows are 18 T cell receptor beta chains derived from one specimen sequenced in a study of cytomegalovirus exposure and HLA in healthy donors. Primers for the PCR totalled 60 Vbeta and 13 Jbeta. Measured with immunoSEQ multiplex PCR; TCRdb has only the in-frame clones, and not every one. In the table there are under 200,000 clones, 75% of which are singletons. Sequenced input: PBMCs. The receptors shown here come from a woman aged 50 to 60 in good health and CMV-seropositive.

The gene calls are TRBV29-1 and TRBJ1-2, with TRBD1 identical over 9 bases. Germline V gives CDR1 SQVTM, CDR2 ANQGSEA. V trimming: 4 bases; J trimming: 3 bases; junction bases outside the gene matches: 6. This CDR3 has 14 amino acids. The CDR3 DNA reads as TGCAGCGTTGGTCGGGACAGGGAGTACTATGGCTACACCTTC. Translating gives CSVGRDREYYGYTF.

The chain has TRBV30 and TRBJ1-2; D perhaps matches TRBD1 (6 bases). This CDR3 has 14 amino acids. V was pared by 2 bases and J by 1 base, with 11 bases between. Germline CDR1 reads GTSNPN; CDR2 reads SVGIG (reference sequence). The CDR3 loop is CAWSPTGINYGYTF. Here the CDR3 DNA reads TGTGCCTGGAGTCCGACAGGAATTAACTATGGCTACACCTTC.

V usage is TRBV4-2 and J usage is TRBJ2-1; D may be TRBD2 (7 bases). Germline CDR1 reads LGHNA; CDR2 reads YNFKEQ. V was clipped by 1 base and J by 14 bases, with 21 bases between them. This CDR3 is 15 amino acids long. CDR3 sequence (DNA): TGTGCCAGCAGCCAAGGGGCGGGGGCCCCGGGTTTAGAGTTCTTC. Translated: CASSQGAGAPGLEFF.

The CDR3 is CASSLAGVSTYEQYF. The CDR3 DNA reads TGCGCCAGCAGCTTGGCCGGGGTCTCCACCTACGAGCAGTACTTC. The rearrangement uses TRBV5-1 and TRBJ2-7; perhaps TRBD2 as D (5 bases). The V and J ends lost 0 bases and 2 bases respectively, with 12 bases between them. Germline V gene data show CDR1 as SGHRS and CDR2 as YFSETQ. CDR3 size: 15 residues. Full variable domain (remainder filled in from reference TRBV5-1 and TRBJ2-7): KAGVTQTPRYLIKTRGQQVTLSCSPISGHRSVSWYQQTPGQGLQFLFEYFSETQRNKGNFPGRFSGRQFSNSRSEMNVSTLELGDSALYLCASSLAGVSTYEQYFGPGTRLTVT.

The J gene is TRBJ2-5, the V gene TRBV27; 7 nucleotides align to TRBD1. This CDR3 region has 16 residues. V dropped 1 base and J dropped 5; count of bases not matched to a gene: 10. Germline lookup yields CDR1 MNHEY and CDR2 SMNVEV (reference sequence). DNA for the CDR3: TGTGCCAGCAGTTTATTAGGGGCAGGGGGTGACGAGACCCAGTACTTC. This encodes CASSLLGAGGDETQYF.

The CDR3 sequence: CASSELAHRGGETQYF. In DNA form, the CDR3 reads TGTGCCAGCAGTGAATTGGCGCATCGAGGGGGAGAGACCCAGTACTTC. The chain has TRBV2 and TRBJ2-5; possibly TRBD1 for D (6 bases). Germline assignment: CDR1 SNHLY and CDR2 FYNNEI. CDR3 length: 16 amino acids. The ends were cut back, 2 bases at V and 4 bases at J, with 17 bases in the middle.

This clone was seen more than once but under ten times. Relative to the germline gene, one junction end is altered; a read error may explain this. The V gene is TRBV7-3, the J gene TRBJ2-3; TRBD2 matches 15 bases. Per germline, CDR1 SGHTA and CDR2 FQGTGA. The CDR3 spans 18 residues. The DNA for the CDR3 is TGTGCCAGCAGCATAACCGGGACTAGCGGGGGGCCAACAGATACGCAGTATTTT. This encodes CASSITGTSGGPTDTQYF.

This rearrangement joins TRBV2 to TRBJ2-2; D possibly corresponds to TRBD1 (5 bases). CDR1 and CDR2 from the germline V gene are SNHLY and FYNNEI. V lost 8 bases and J lost 6, with 13 bases in between. The CDR3 covers 13 residues. CDR3 nucleotide sequence: TGTGCCAGCGAACCGCAGGGATCCGGGGAGCTGTTTTTT. Protein sequence: CASEPQGSGELFF.

This clone was seen only a few times. This rearrangement joins TRBV7-9 to TRBJ2-3, with TRBD2 identical over 7 bases. There are 14 residues in the CDR3. The ends lost 6 bases at V and 2 bases at J; junction bases unmatched: 5. Germline-derived CDR1 and CDR2 are SEHNR and FQNEAQ (reference sequence). As DNA, the CDR3 is TGTGCCAGCAGAACTAGCGAGTCCACAGATACGCAGTATTTT. Protein product: CASRTSESTDTQYF.

This chain connects TRBV18 to TRBJ2-1; TRBD1 matches at 9 bases. Germline loops: CDR1 KGHSH, CDR2 LQKENI. The CDR3 totals 15 residues. After removal of 0 bases from V and 4 bases from J, the junction contained 1 base not matched to a gene. The CDR3 reads CASSPPGQGYNEQFF. CDR3 coding DNA: TGTGCCAGCTCACCACCGGGACAGGGATACAATGAGCAGTTCTTC. The variable domain in full, with the rest retrieved from reference TRBV18 and TRBJ2-1, is NAGVMQNPRHLVRRRGQEARLRCSPMKGHSHVYWYRQLPEEGLKFMVYLQKENIIDESGMPKERFSAEFPKEGPSILRIQQVVRGDSAAYFCASSPPGQGYNEQFFGPGTRLTVL.

Regarding this clone: The junction does not match germline at one end; this may be a read error. The chain is built from TRBV9 and TRBJ2-5; no clear D. In germline, CDR1 is SGDLS, CDR2 YYNGEE. The CDR3 has 13 residues. This chain's CDR3 is CASSPGGQGTQYF. The CDR3 DNA reads as TGTGCCAGCAGCCCCGGCGGTCAAGGGACCCAGTACTTC.

J is TRBJ2-3 and V is TRBV5-4; tentative D call: TRBD2 (6 bases). CDR1 and CDR2 (germline): SGHNT, YYREEE (reference sequence). The V end was cut by 2 bases, the J end by 0 bases, with 10 bases between. This CDR3 is 15 amino acids long. This CDR3 is CASSFAGSSTDTQYF. The CDR3 bases are TGTGCCAGCAGCTTCGCGGGGAGCAGCACAGATACGCAGTATTTT. The full variable domain, completed using reference TRBV5-4 and TRBJ2-3, is ETGVTQSPTHLIKTRGQQVTLRCSSQSGHNTVSWYQQALGQGPQFIFQYYREEENGRGNFPPRFSGLQFPNYSSELNVNALELDDSALYLCASSFAGSSTDTQYFGPGTRLTVL.

The rearrangement joins TRBV5-6 to TRBJ1-3, with D hard to call. This CDR3 has 17 residues. CDR1 and CDR2 (germline): SGHDT, YYEEEE. V lost 0 bases, J lost 0 bases, and 13 bases lay in between. This CDR3 reads CASSLAFGGFSGNTIYF. The CDR3 DNA sequence: TGTGCCAGCAGCTTGGCGTTCGGCGGCTTCTCTGGAAACACCATATATTTT. Together with reference TRBV5-6 and TRBJ1-3, the CDR3 gives the full variable domain: DAGVTQSPTHLIKTRGQQVTLRCSPKSGHDTVSWYQQALGQGPQFIFQYYEEEERQRGNFPDRFSGHQFPNYSSELNVNALLLGDSALYLCASSLAFGGFSGNTIYFGEGSWLTVV.

This chain connects TRBV9 to TRBJ1-4; D gene ambiguous. The CDR3 covers 16 residues. V was cut by 4 bases and J by 6 bases, with 19 bases left in between. Germline V lookup: CDR1 SGDLS, CDR2 YYNGEE. This CDR3 reads CASSPLANRRDEKLFF. In nucleotides, the CDR3 is TGTGCCAGCAGCCCCCTGGCCAACCGGAGGGATGAAAAACTGTTTTTT.

This clone has only one observation. This chain joins TRBV5-6 and TRBJ2-2, with 9 bases lining up with TRBD2. Unmatched junction bases numbered 10, after V lost 4 bases and J lost 6 bases. Germline V gene sequence: CDR1 SGHDT, CDR2 YYEEEE. The CDR3 has 16 amino acids. The CDR3 loop is CASSPLSAGGAGELFF. The CDR3 bases are TGTGCCAGCAGCCCCCTTTCAGCGGGAGGCGCCGGGGAGCTGTTTTTT.

The chain joins TRBV12-5 to TRBJ2-7, with 7 bases aligning to TRBD2. V dropped 6 bases and J dropped 3; count of bases not matched to a gene: 5. The CDR3 sequence is 13 residues long. From germline, CDR1 is LGHNT and CDR2 FRNRAP. CDR3 sequence (DNA): TGTGCTAGTGGGGGGGGGACCCACTACGAGCAGTACTTC. This gives the protein CASGGGTHYEQYF.

The chain employs TRBV4-1 and TRBJ2-7; perhaps TRBD2 as D (7 bases). The CDR3 loop spans 15 amino acids. Germline V CDR1 and CDR2: MGHRA, YSYEKL. Trimming took 1 base from V and 5 from J, leaving 15 bases between them. The CDR3 reads CASSQANRGADEQYF. In DNA, the CDR3 is TGCGCCAGCAGCCAAGCTAATCGGGGGGCGGACGAGCAGTACTTC.

The rearrangement links TRBV10-3 to TRBJ1-4; no clear D. This CDR3 contains 13 residues. The V and J ends lost 6 bases and 10 bases respectively, with 15 bases between them. CDR1 ENHRY and CDR2 SYGVKD come from the germline V gene. The CDR3 loop reads CAIRDRSPGKLFF. In nucleotides, the CDR3 is TGTGCCATCAGAGATCGGTCTCCCGGAAAACTGTTTTTT.